The clone carrying this T cell receptor (beta chain) was detected only a few times. Its target is not known. The data are from a study of early T cells in non-severe SARS-CoV-2 infection. Across the whole study: Unpaired chains resulted from sequencing bulk RNA of unsorted whole blood. General study findings and limits: Anti-spike CD8 responses were favored in VDJdb matching, and private and CD4 specificities were missed.

The TCR library protocol attached unique molecular identifiers to the individual cDNA molecules. TCRdb re-analysed the 5' RACE reads in MiXCR, keeping a single row per CDR3 protein. This table has about 71,000 distinct CDR3 sequences, around 11% appearing once. The CDR3 is made up of 14 amino acids. Germline CDR1 SGHVS, CDR2 FNYEAQ. V was cut by 2 bases and J by 5 bases, with 10 bases left in between. This material consisted of whole blood, taken at baseline. The clonotype originates from an adult who was a healthcare worker with PCR-confirmed SARS-CoV-2 infection or an uninfected control (not recorded which). The chain carries TRBV7-6 and TRBJ2-1; D gene uncertain. The CDR3, as DNA: TGTGCCAGCAGCTTATCCCCTGTCGACAATGAGCAGTTCTTC. Protein: CASSLSPVDNEQFF.